This entry describes one T cell receptor beta chain. The repertoire was sequenced with immunoSEQ multiplex PCR; TCRdb's copy has only in-frame clones and lacks some. The data show about 57,000 clones, 80% to 95% seen once. The CDR3 sequence is 17 residues long. Trimming took 3 bases from V and 4 from J; bases not matched to a gene: 12. Germline V gene data show CDR1 as ENHRY and CDR2 as SYGVKD. The data stem from a study of T cell changes during pregnancy in multiple sclerosis. The V and J genes are TRBV10-3 and TRBJ2-1, with TRBD2 matching 7 bases. The TCR sequence derives from a female donor in good health, enrolled as a control in a pregnancy study. This specimen was peripheral blood, taken after pregnancy. The DNA for the CDR3 is TGTGCCATCAGTGAATTATGGGCTAGCGGAGAGTACAATGAGCAGTTCTTC. Protein product: CAISELWASGEYNEQFF.